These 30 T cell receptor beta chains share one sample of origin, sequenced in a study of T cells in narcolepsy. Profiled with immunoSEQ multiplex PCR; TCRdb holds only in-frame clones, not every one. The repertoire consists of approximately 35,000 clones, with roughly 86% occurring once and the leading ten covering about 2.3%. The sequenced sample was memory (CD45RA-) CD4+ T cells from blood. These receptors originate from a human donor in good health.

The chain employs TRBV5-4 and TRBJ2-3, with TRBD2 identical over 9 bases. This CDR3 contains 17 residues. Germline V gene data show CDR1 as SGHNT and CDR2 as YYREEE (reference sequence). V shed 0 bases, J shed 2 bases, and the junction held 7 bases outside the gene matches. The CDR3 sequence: CASSLAAVAGATDTQYF. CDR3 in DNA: TGTGCCAGCAGCTTGGCCGCGGTAGCGGGGGCCACAGATACGCAGTATTTT. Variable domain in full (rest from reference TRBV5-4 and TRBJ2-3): ETGVTQSPTHLIKTRGQQVTLRCSSQSGHNTVSWYQQALGQGPQFIFQYYREEENGRGNFPPRFSGLQFPNYSSELNVNALELDDSALYLCASSLAAVAGATDTQYFGPGTRLTVL.

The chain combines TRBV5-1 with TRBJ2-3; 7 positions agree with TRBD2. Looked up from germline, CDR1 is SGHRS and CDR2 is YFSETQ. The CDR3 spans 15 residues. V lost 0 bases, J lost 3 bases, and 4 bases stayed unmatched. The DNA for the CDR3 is TGCGCCAGCAGCTTGGAGGGCGGGGGAACAGATACGCAGTATTTT. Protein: CASSLEGGGTDTQYF.

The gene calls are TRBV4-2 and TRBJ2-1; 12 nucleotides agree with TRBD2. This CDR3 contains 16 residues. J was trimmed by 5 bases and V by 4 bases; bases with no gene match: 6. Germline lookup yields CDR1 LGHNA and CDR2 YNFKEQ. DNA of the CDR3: TGTGCCAGCAGCCCTTCCGGACTAGCGGGAAACAATGAGCAGTTCTTC. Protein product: CASSPSGLAGNNEQFF.

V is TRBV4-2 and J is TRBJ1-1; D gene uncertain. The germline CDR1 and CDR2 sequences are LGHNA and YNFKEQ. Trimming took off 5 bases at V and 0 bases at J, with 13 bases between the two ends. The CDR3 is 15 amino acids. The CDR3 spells CASSFDEGVNTEAFF. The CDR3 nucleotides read TGTGCCAGCAGCTTTGACGAGGGAGTGAACACTGAAGCTTTCTTT.

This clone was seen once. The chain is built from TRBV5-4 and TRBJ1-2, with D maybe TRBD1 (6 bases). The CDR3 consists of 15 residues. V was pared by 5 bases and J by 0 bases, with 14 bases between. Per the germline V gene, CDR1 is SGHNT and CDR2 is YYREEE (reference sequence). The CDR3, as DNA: TGTGCCAGCAGTTCGGGACACCTGGCTAACTATGGCTACACCTTC. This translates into CASSSGHLANYGYTF. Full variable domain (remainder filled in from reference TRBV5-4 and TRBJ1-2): ETGVTQSPTHLIKTRGQQVTLRCSSQSGHNTVSWYQQALGQGPQFIFQYYREEENGRGNFPPRFSGLQFPNYSSELNVNALELDDSALYLCASSSGHLANYGYTFGSGTRLTVV.

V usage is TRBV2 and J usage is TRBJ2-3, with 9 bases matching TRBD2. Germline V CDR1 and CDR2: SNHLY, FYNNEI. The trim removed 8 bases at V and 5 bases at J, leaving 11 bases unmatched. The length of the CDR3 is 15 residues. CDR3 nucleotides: TGTGCCAGCGTTGACCAGCGGGGGGCGGGAGATACGCAGTATTTT. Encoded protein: CASVDQRGAGDTQYF.

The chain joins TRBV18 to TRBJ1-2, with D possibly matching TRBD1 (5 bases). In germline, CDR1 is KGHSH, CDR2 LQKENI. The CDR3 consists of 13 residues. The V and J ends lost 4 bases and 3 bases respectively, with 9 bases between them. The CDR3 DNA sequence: TGTGCCAGCTCACGGGACTTCGACTATGGCTACACCTTC. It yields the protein CASSRDFDYGYTF.

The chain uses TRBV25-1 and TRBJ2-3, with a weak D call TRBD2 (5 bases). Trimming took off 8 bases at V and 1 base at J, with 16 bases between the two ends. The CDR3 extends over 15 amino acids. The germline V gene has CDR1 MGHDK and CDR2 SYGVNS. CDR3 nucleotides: TGTGCCAGCGGGCGGGCAGACATTCGCACAGATACGCAGTATTTT. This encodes CASGRADIRTDTQYF.

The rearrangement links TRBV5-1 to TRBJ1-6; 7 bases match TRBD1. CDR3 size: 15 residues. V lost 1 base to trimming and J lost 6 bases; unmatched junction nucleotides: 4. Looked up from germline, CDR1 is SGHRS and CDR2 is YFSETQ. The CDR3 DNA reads TGCGCCAGCAGCTTGACTGGACAGGTTAATTCACCCCTCCACTTT. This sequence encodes CASSLTGQVNSPLHF.

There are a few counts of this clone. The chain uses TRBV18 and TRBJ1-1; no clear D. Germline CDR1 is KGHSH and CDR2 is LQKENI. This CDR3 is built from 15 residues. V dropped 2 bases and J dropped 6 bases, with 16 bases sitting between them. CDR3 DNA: TGTGCCAGCTCACCAGCCGGATCGGGAGGCCCTGAAGCTTTCTTT. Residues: CASSPAGSGGPEAFF.

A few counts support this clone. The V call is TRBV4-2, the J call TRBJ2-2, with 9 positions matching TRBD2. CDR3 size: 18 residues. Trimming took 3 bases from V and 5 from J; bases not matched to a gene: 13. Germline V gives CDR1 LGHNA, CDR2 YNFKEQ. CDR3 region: CASSHTPLAGSGTGELFF. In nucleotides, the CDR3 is TGTGCCAGCAGCCATACTCCGCTAGCGGGATCGGGAACCGGGGAGCTGTTTTTT.

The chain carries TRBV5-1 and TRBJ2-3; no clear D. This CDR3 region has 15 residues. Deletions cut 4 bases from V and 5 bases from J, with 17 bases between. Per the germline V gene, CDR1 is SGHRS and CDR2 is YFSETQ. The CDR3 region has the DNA TGCGCCAGCAGCCCGGACCCGTTTGTGCGAGATACGCAGTATTTT. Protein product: CASSPDPFVRDTQYF.

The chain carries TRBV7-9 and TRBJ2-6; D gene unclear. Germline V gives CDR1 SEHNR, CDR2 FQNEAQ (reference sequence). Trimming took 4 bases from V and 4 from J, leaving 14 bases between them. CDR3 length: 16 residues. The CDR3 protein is CASSSDLGTGANVLTF. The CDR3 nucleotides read TGTGCCAGCAGCTCCGATTTGGGTACCGGGGCCAACGTCCTGACTTTC.

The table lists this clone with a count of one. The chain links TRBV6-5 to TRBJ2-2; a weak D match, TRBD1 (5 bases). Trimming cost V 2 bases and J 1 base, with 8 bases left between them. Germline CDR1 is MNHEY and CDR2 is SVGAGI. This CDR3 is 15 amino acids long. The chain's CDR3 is CASSYVGRNTGELFF. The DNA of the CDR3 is TGTGCCAGCAGTTACGTGGGGCGGAACACCGGGGAGCTGTTTTTT.

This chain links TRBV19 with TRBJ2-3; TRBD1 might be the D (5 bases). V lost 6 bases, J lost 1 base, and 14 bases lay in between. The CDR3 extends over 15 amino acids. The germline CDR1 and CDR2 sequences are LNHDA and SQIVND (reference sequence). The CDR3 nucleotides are TGTGCCAGTAGGGATTTAGGGGTGGGCACAGATACGCAGTATTTT. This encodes CASRDLGVGTDTQYF.

CDR3: CASSPQGRGVPLNTQYF. The CDR3 DNA reads TGTGCCAGCAGCCCCCAGGGGCGGGGGGTGCCGTTGAATACGCAGTATTTT. The chain links TRBV9 to TRBJ2-3, with 8 bases that match TRBD2. CDR1 and CDR2 (germline): SGDLS, YYNGEE. The CDR3 is 17 amino acids. V was pared by 4 bases and J by 7 bases, with 17 bases of the junction left unmatched.

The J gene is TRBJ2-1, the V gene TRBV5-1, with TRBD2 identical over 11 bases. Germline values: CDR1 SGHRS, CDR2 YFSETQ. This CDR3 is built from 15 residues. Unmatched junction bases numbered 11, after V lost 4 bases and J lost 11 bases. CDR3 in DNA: TGCGCCAGCAGCAGAGATACTAGCGGGGGCGTTCAGCAGTTCTTC. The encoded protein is CASSRDTSGGVQQFF.

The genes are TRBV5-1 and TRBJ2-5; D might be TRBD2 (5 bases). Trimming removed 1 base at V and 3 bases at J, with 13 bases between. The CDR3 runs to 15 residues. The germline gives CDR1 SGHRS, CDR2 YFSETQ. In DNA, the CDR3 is TGCGCCAGCAGCTTGAGAGGGATCTGGAAAGAGACCCAGTACTTC. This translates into CASSLRGIWKETQYF. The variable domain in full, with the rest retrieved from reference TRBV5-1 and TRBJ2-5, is KAGVTQTPRYLIKTRGQQVTLSCSPISGHRSVSWYQQTPGQGLQFLFEYFSETQRNKGNFPGRFSGRQFSNSRSEMNVSTLELGDSALYLCASSLRGIWKETQYFGPGTRLLVL.

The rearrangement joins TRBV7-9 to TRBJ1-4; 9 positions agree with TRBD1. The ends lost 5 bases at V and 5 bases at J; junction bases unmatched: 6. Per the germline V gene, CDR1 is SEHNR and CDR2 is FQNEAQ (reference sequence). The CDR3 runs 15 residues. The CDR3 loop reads CASSTGGQGNEKLFF. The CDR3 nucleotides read TGTGCCAGCAGCACGGGGGGACAGGGCAATGAAAAACTGTTTTTT.

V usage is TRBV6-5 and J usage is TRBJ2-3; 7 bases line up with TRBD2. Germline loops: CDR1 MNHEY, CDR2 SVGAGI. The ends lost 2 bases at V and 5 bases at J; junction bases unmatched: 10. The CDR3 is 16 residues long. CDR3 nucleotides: TGTGCCAGCAGTTACCCCTTCGGGGGAGGGCTAGATACGCAGTATTTT. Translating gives CASSYPFGGGLDTQYF.

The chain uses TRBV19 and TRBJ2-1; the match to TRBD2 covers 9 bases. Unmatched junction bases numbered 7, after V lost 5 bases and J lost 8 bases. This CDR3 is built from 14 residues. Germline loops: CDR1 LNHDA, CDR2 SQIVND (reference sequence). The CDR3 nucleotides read TGTGCCAGTAGTTACCAGCGGGGGGTCGATGAGCAGTTCTTC. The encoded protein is CASSYQRGVDEQFF.

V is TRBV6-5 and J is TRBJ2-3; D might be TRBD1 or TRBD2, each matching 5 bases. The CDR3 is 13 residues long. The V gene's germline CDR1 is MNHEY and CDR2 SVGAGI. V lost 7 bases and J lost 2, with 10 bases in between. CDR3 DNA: TGTGCCAGCAAGCAGGGAGTCACAGATACGCAGTATTTT. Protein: CASKQGVTDTQYF.

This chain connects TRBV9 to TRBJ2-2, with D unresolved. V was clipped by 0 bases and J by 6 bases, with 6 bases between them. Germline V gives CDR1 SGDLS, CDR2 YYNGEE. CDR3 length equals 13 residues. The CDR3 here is CASSVAGPGELFF. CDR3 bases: TGTGCCAGCAGCGTAGCTGGACCCGGGGAGCTGTTTTTT.

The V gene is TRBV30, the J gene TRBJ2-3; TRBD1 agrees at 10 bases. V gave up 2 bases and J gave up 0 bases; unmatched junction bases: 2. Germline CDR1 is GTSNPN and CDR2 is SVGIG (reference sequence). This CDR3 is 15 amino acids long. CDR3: CAWSRQGASTDTQYF. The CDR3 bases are TGTGCCTGGAGTCGACAGGGGGCTAGCACAGATACGCAGTATTTT. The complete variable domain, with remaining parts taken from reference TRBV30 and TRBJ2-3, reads SQTIHQWPATLVQPVGSPLSLECTVEGTSNPNLYWYRQAAGRGLQLLFYSVGIGQISSEVPQNLSASRPQDRQFILSSKKLLLSDSGFYLCAWSRQGASTDTQYFGPGTRLTVL.

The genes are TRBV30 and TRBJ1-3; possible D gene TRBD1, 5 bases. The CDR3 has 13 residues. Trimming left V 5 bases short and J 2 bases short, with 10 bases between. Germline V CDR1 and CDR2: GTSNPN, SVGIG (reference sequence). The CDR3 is CAWGAGPGNTIYF. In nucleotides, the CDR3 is TGTGCCTGGGGGGCAGGGCCTGGAAACACCATATATTTT.

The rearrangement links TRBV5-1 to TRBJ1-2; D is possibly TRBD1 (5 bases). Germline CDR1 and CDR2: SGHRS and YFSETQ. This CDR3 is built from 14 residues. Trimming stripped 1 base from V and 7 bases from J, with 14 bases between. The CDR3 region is CASSLSGGQSGYTF. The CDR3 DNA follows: TGCGCCAGCAGCTTGTCCGGGGGTCAGTCTGGCTACACCTTC.

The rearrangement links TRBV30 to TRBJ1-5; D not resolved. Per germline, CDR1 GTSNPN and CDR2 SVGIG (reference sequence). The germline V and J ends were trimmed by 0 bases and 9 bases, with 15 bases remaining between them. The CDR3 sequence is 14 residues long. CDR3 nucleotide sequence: TGTGCCTGGAGTGTAGAGACTGGACGTGGGCCCCAGCATTTT. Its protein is CAWSVETGRGPQHF.

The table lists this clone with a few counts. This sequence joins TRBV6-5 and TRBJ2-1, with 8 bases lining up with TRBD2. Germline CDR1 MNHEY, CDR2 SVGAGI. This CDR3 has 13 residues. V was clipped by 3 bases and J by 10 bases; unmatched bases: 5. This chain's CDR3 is CASSYLRGGEQFF. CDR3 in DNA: TGTGCCAGCAGTTATCTCCGGGGGGGGGAGCAGTTCTTC.

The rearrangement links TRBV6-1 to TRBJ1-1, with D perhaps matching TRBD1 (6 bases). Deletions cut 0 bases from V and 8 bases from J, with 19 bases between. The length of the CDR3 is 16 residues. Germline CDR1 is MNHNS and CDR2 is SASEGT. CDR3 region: CASSEAGRGRPTEAFF. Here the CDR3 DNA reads TGTGCCAGCAGTGAAGCAGGTCGGGGGCGGCCTACGGAAGCTTTCTTT.

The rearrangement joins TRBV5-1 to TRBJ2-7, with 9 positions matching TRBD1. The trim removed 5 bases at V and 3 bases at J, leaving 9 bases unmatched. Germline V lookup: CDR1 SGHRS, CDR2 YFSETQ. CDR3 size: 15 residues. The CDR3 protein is CASRSSGQGFYEQYF. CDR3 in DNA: TGCGCCAGCAGATCTTCCGGACAGGGGTTCTACGAGCAGTACTTC.